These 20 T cell receptor beta chains were all obtained from the same sample, sequenced in a study of blood T cell repertoires in COVID-19. Generated by immunoSEQ multiplex PCR, the TCRdb table keeps only in-frame clones and is missing some. Found here are roughly 190,000 clones, about 85% of them singletons; the top ten hold around 1.1%. The sample consisted of peripheral blood. The receptors shown here come from a man younger than 40 with acute or convalescent COVID-19.

This rearrangement joins TRBV19 to TRBJ2-2, with 13 bases aligning to TRBD2. Germline CDR1 and CDR2: LNHDA and SQIVND (reference sequence). V was clipped by 3 bases and J by 9 bases; unmatched bases: 10. CDR3 length: 17 residues. The DNA for the CDR3 is TGTGCCAGTAGTATCAGGACTAGCGGGGGCCTCGACCGGGAGCTGTTTTTT. It codes for CASSIRTSGGLDRELFF.

The gene calls are TRBV27 and TRBJ1-1, with no clear D. The CDR3 consists of 16 residues. Germline lookup yields CDR1 MNHEY and CDR2 SMNVEV (reference sequence). V lost 0 bases to trimming and J lost 0 bases, with 11 bases between them. The DNA of the CDR3 is TGTGCCAGCAGTTTATCGAGGAAACACATGAACACTGAAGCTTTCTTT. It yields the protein CASSLSRKHMNTEAFF.

This rearrangement joins TRBV2 to TRBJ2-7, with TRBD1 identical over 7 bases. CDR1 and CDR2 (germline): SNHLY, FYNNEI. This CDR3 has 14 amino acids. V lost 5 bases to trimming and J lost 1 base; unmatched junction nucleotides: 5. The CDR3 region has the DNA TGTGCCAGCAGTACTCCGGGACAGTCCTACGAGCAGTACTTC. This gives the protein CASSTPGQSYEQYF. The whole variable domain, remainder taken from reference TRBV2 and TRBJ2-7, is EPEVTQTPSHQVTQMGQEVILRCVPISNHLYFYWYRQILGQKVEFLVSFYNNEISEKSEIFDDQFSVERPDGSNFTLKIRSTKLEDSAMYFCASSTPGQSYEQYFGPGTRLTVT.

The chain uses TRBV20-1 and TRBJ2-3; maybe TRBD2 (5 bases). The CDR3 spans 11 residues. Germline V lookup: CDR1 DFQATT, CDR2 SNEGSKA (reference sequence). V shed 3 bases and J shed 6 bases, with 7 bases lying between them. DNA for the CDR3: TGCAGTGCTAGGTTAGCGGATACGCAGTATTTT. The encoded protein is CSARLADTQYF.

This clone has only a few counts. The chain joins TRBV5-1 to TRBJ2-7, with TRBD2 identical over 10 bases. Looked up from germline, CDR1 is SGHRS and CDR2 is YFSETQ. With 4 bases clipped from V and 2 bases from J, the junction kept 12 bases outside the gene matches. This CDR3 has 17 residues. The CDR3 is CASSVTLRTSGPYEQYF. As DNA, the CDR3 is TGCGCCAGCAGCGTCACTCTCAGGACTAGCGGCCCCTACGAGCAGTACTTC.

The chain uses TRBV6-5 and TRBJ1-4, with D maybe TRBD1 (6 bases). This CDR3 is built from 14 residues. V lost 6 bases and J lost 7, with 15 bases in between. Germline values: CDR1 MNHEY, CDR2 SVGAGI. CDR3 loop: CASSRQDEGEKLFF. The CDR3 DNA sequence: TGTGCCAGCAGCAGACAGGATGAAGGTGAAAAACTGTTTTTT.

The chain links TRBV5-1 to TRBJ2-3; D gene uncertain. CDR3 length equals 13 residues. CDR1 is SGHRS and CDR2 is YFSETQ in the germline V gene. Trimming pared 4 bases from V and 4 bases from J, leaving 10 bases between. CDR3 amino acids: CASSLPQSDTQYF. The CDR3 DNA reads as TGCGCCAGCAGCCTGCCGCAGTCAGATACGCAGTATTTT.

The chain couples TRBV27 to TRBJ1-2; TRBD1 agrees at 7 bases. J gave up 8 bases and V 3 bases, and 9 bases lay outside the gene matches. CDR1 MNHEY and CDR2 SMNVEV come from the germline V gene (reference sequence). The CDR3 is 14 residues long. CDR3 DNA sequence: TGTGCCAGCAGTTTCACAGGGGTGGTTGTAGGCTACACCTTC. Encoded protein: CASSFTGVVVGYTF.

The chain employs TRBV4-1 and TRBJ2-3; 9 bases map to TRBD2. The CDR3 contains 16 residues. J was trimmed by 2 bases and V by 2 bases; bases with no gene match: 5. The germline V gene has CDR1 MGHRA and CDR2 YSYEKL. CDR3 DNA sequence: TGCGCCAGCAGCCAAAATAGCGGGAGCGACACAGATACGCAGTATTTT. This gives the protein CASSQNSGSDTDTQYF.

The chain recombines TRBV5-6 with TRBJ2-7, with 10 bases matching TRBD1. The germline V gene has CDR1 SGHDT and CDR2 YYEEEE. Losses at the gene ends were 1 base for V and 4 bases for J; bases not matched to a gene: 14. This CDR3 has 18 residues. CDR3 sequence (DNA): TGTGCCAGCAGCTTGATAAAAGCGATTCGACAGGGGGCTTACGAGCAGTACTTC. Its translation: CASSLIKAIRQGAYEQYF.

The chain uses TRBV5-5 and TRBJ2-7, with a weak D call TRBD2 (6 bases). The CDR3 totals 15 residues. In germline, CDR1 is SGHKS, CDR2 YYEKEE (reference sequence). V was shortened by 3 bases and J by 0 bases, with 13 bases between the two germline ends. This chain's CDR3 is CASSSTGSISYEQYF. In DNA form, the CDR3 reads TGTGCCAGCAGCTCTACCGGGAGCATCTCCTACGAGCAGTACTTC.

The CDR3: CASSYEARVGAFF. The CDR3 coding sequence is TGTGCCAGCAGCTATGAGGCCAGGGTCGGCGCTTTCTTT. The chain uses TRBV6-1 and TRBJ1-1, with D possibly TRBD1 on 5 matching bases. The germline V gene has CDR1 MNHNS and CDR2 SASEGT. The CDR3 length is 13 residues. Trimming pared 6 bases from V and 11 bases from J, leaving 19 bases between.

V and J are TRBV7-3 and TRBJ2-2, with D possibly matching TRBD1 (6 bases). The V gene's germline CDR1 is SGHTA and CDR2 FQGTGA. V lost 5 bases and J lost 1, with 11 bases in between. The CDR3 is 15 amino acids. The CDR3 protein is CASSPGTMNTGELFF. The CDR3 DNA reads as TGTGCCAGCAGCCCCGGGACAATGAACACCGGGGAGCTGTTTTTT.

The rearrangement joins TRBV28 to TRBJ1-5, with a tentative D call TRBD1 (5 bases). This CDR3 region has 14 residues. Germline V CDR1 and CDR2: MDHEN, SYDVKM. V dropped 6 bases and J dropped 4 bases, with 13 bases sitting between them. The CDR3 coding sequence is TGTGCCAGCAGAAGACAGAGCCAGAATCAGCCCCAGCATTTT. It translates to CASRRQSQNQPQHF. Full variable domain (outside the CDR3, taken from reference TRBV28 and TRBJ1-5): DVKVTQSSRYLVKRTGEKVFLECVQDMDHENMFWYRQDPGLGLRLIYFSYDVKMKEKGDIPEGYSVSREKKERFSLILESASTNQTSMYLCASRRQSQNQPQHFGDGTRLSIL.

The chain is built from TRBV11-2 and TRBJ1-2; unclear D gene. The V end lost 0 bases, the J end lost 6 bases, and 8 bases lay between the germline ends. The CDR3 runs 13 residues. Germline CDR1 and CDR2: SGHAT and FQNNGV. The CDR3 DNA is TGTGCCAGCAGCTTAGATAGCATACATGGCTACACCTTC. This gives the protein CASSLDSIHGYTF.

The CDR3 reads CASSFDRYNSPLHF. The DNA of the CDR3 is TGTGCCAGCAGTTTCGACAGATATAATTCACCCCTCCACTTT. The chain recombines TRBV28 with TRBJ1-6; TRBD1 might be the D (5 bases). The ends were cut back, 3 bases at V and 4 bases at J, with 7 bases in the middle. The CDR3 contains 14 residues. Looked up from germline, CDR1 is MDHEN and CDR2 is SYDVKM. Full variable domain (remainder filled in from reference TRBV28 and TRBJ1-6): DVKVTQSSRYLVKRTGEKVFLECVQDMDHENMFWYRQDPGLGLRLIYFSYDVKMKEKGDIPEGYSVSREKKERFSLILESASTNQTSMYLCASSFDRYNSPLHFGNGTRLTVT.

The chain recombines TRBV6-5 with TRBJ1-4; D is ambiguous. This CDR3 comprises 11 residues. Trimming left V 6 bases short and J 4 bases short, with 3 bases between. The germline CDR1 and CDR2 sequences are MNHEY and SVGAGI. Here the CDR3 DNA reads TGTGCCAGCAGATATAATGAAAAACTGTTTTTT. Its protein product is CASRYNEKLFF.

This chain uses TRBV5-1 with TRBJ2-3, with TRBD1 identical over 12 bases. The junction had 12 bases not matched to a gene; V was cut back by 0 bases and J by 1 base. The CDR3 sequence is 20 residues long. Germline CDR1 and CDR2: SGHRS and YFSETQ. CDR3 in DNA: TGCGCCAGCAGCTTGGCCCGCGGGACAGGGGGCTCGGTCGGCACAGATACGCAGTATTTT. Its protein product is CASSLARGTGGSVGTDTQYF.

The chain employs TRBV5-1 and TRBJ2-3, with D possibly matching TRBD2 (6 bases). There are 13 residues in the CDR3. Between the trimmed V and J ends, which lost 4 bases and 3 bases, there was a span of 9 bases. In germline, CDR1 is SGHRS, CDR2 YFSETQ. The CDR3 reads CASSGSGTDTQYF. CDR3 nucleotide sequence: TGCGCCAGCAGCGGAAGCGGGACAGATACGCAGTATTTT.

The V call is TRBV28, the J call TRBJ1-2, with 10 bases aligning to TRBD1. The trim removed 8 bases at V and 4 bases at J, leaving 7 bases unmatched. Per germline, CDR1 MDHEN and CDR2 SYDVKM. This CDR3 spans 14 amino acids. This CDR3 reads CASVTGTGAYGYTF. The CDR3, as DNA: TGTGCCAGCGTAACCGGGACAGGGGCCTATGGCTACACCTTC.